The 17 T cell receptor beta chains presented below share a single source sample, sequenced in a study of blood T cell repertoires in COVID-19. The assay was immunoSEQ multiplex PCR, and TCRdb's table has in-frame clones only and misses some. The sample carries some 100,000 clones, approximately 89% recorded once. Sequenced: peripheral blood. The receptors originated from a man between 50 and 59 years old with active COVID-19.

The chain is built from TRBV2 and TRBJ2-6, with D possibly being TRBD1 (5 bases). The germline V gene has CDR1 SNHLY and CDR2 FYNNEI. Trimming removed 9 bases from V and 0 bases from J, with 9 bases in between. CDR3 size: 14 residues. DNA of the CDR3: TGTGCCAGGACAGAGGTCTCTGGGGCCAACGTCCTGACTTTC. It is translated as CARTEVSGANVLTF.

V is TRBV2 and J is TRBJ1-5; D unresolved. Germline V gene lookup returns CDR1 SNHLY and CDR2 FYNNEI. The V end lost 8 bases, the J end lost 5 bases, and 19 bases lay between the germline ends. This CDR3 is built from 15 residues. For the CDR3, the DNA is TGTGCCAGCCGAGCCGAGGTGGCCTCCCATCAGCCCCAGCATTTT. This translates into CASRAEVASHQPQHF. The variable domain in full, completed from reference TRBV2 and TRBJ1-5, reads EPEVTQTPSHQVTQMGQEVILRCVPISNHLYFYWYRQILGQKVEFLVSFYNNEISEKSEIFDDQFSVERPDGSNFTLKIRSTKLEDSAMYFCASRAEVASHQPQHFGDGTRLSIL.

The chain is built from TRBV11-2 and TRBJ1-1; D is ambiguous. CDR1 is SGHAT and CDR2 is FQNNGV in the germline V gene. This CDR3 comprises 12 residues. V was shortened by 6 bases and J by 0 bases, with 5 bases between the two germline ends. The CDR3 loop is CASSTLNTEAFF. The CDR3 coding sequence is TGTGCCAGCAGTACATTGAACACTGAAGCTTTCTTT. The whole variable domain, filled in from reference TRBV11-2 and TRBJ1-1, reads EAGVAQSPRYKIIEKRQSVAFWCNPISGHATLYWYQQILGQGPKLLIQFQNNGVVDDSQLPKDRFSAERLKGVDSTLKIQPAKLEDSAVYLCASSTLNTEAFFGQGTRLTVV.

The rearrangement uses TRBV27 and TRBJ1-4, with TRBD1 matching over 7 bases. The junction had 3 bases not matched to a gene; V was cut back by 7 bases and J by 7 bases. Germline V gene lookup returns CDR1 MNHEY and CDR2 SMNVEV (reference sequence). The CDR3 runs to 12 residues. Here the CDR3 DNA reads TGTGCCAGCACAGGGGGTGGTGAAAAACTGTTTTTT. Translation gives CASTGGGEKLFF.

V usage is TRBV6-5 and J usage is TRBJ1-2, with a possible D match to TRBD1 (6 bases). The CDR3 is made up of 13 amino acids. CDR1 and CDR2 from the germline V gene are MNHEY and SVGAGI. Trimming cost V 2 bases and J 8 bases, with 12 bases left between them. CDR3 sequence: CASSYNRDTGYTF. The DNA of the CDR3 is TGTGCCAGCAGTTACAACAGGGACACGGGCTACACCTTC.

The chain uses TRBV6-5 and TRBJ1-1; D remains unclear. Germline V lookup: CDR1 MNHEY, CDR2 SVGAGI. The V and J ends lost 2 bases and 3 bases respectively, with 16 bases between them. CDR3 length equals 16 residues. In nucleotides, the CDR3 is TGTGCCAGCAGTTACATACGGGTTTCTGTGGACACTGAAGCTTTCTTT. It yields the protein CASSYIRVSVDTEAFF.

The rearrangement joins TRBV19 to TRBJ2-5, with TRBD2 identical over 13 bases. V lost 5 bases and J lost 5; bases outside the gene matches: 8. This CDR3 is 16 amino acids long. Germline loops: CDR1 LNHDA, CDR2 SQIVND (reference sequence). The CDR3 DNA follows: TGTGCCAGTAGTGCCGGACTAGCGGGAGTTGTGGAGACCCAGTACTTC. Residues: CASSAGLAGVVETQYF.

The chain uses TRBV5-6 and TRBJ1-5, with D uncertain. This CDR3 region has 13 residues. Trimming cost V 1 base and J 4 bases, with 6 bases left between them. Germline values: CDR1 SGHDT, CDR2 YYEEEE. Here the CDR3 reads CASSLLGNQPQHF. CDR3 DNA: TGTGCCAGCAGCTTGCTAGGTAATCAGCCCCAGCATTTT.

The chain recombines TRBV2 with TRBJ2-1; D is perhaps TRBD1 (5 bases). The CDR3 extends over 15 amino acids. V was clipped by 1 base and J by 9 bases, with 16 bases between them. The germline gives CDR1 SNHLY, CDR2 FYNNEI. Here the CDR3 DNA reads TGTGCCAGCAGTGAAGGGCAGGGCCGAGTGGGTGAGCAGTTCTTC. Translating gives CASSEGQGRVGEQFF.

The rearrangement links TRBV18 to TRBJ2-3, with 8 bases lining up with TRBD1. Germline V lookup: CDR1 KGHSH, CDR2 LQKENI. V lost 3 bases, J lost 2 bases, and 4 bases stayed unmatched. This CDR3 contains 15 residues. The CDR3: CASSPRQGYTDTQYF. The CDR3 DNA reads TGTGCCAGCTCACCCCGACAGGGGTACACAGATACGCAGTATTTT.

The CDR3 sequence is CATSRDAGSYSNQPQHF. In DNA form, the CDR3 reads TGTGCCACCAGCAGAGACGCAGGGTCTTATAGCAATCAGCCCCAGCATTTT. The rearrangement joins TRBV15 to TRBJ1-5; TRBD1 is a possible D gene (5 bases). The V gene's germline CDR1 is LNHNV and CDR2 YYDKDF (reference sequence). V lost 0 bases and J 0 bases, leaving 12 bases between the germline ends. CDR3 size: 17 residues.

The chain couples TRBV7-8 to TRBJ2-7; D may be TRBD1 (6 bases). CDR3 length: 14 amino acids. V lost 5 bases and J lost 7, with 18 bases in between. The germline V gene has CDR1 SGHVS and CDR2 FQNEAQ. The CDR3 DNA is TGTGCCAGCAGCCGGGACATCCTAGTGGGGGAGCAGTACTTC. Translating gives CASSRDILVGEQYF.

This clone was counted once. The chain recombines TRBV15 with TRBJ2-6; D gene unclear. The germline V and J ends were trimmed by 5 bases and 0 bases, with 20 bases remaining between them. The CDR3 runs 19 residues. Germline CDR1 and CDR2: LNHNV and YYDKDF (reference sequence). DNA for the CDR3: TGTGCCACCAGCGATGCAATCGTGCTTAGTAGCTCTGGGGCCAACGTCCTGACTTTC. This encodes CATSDAIVLSSSGANVLTF.

J is TRBJ1-1 and V is TRBV6-5; tentatively, D is TRBD1 (6 bases). V lost 5 bases to trimming and J lost 2 bases, with 15 bases between them. Germline V gene data show CDR1 as MNHEY and CDR2 as SVGAGI. The CDR3 is 15 residues long. The CDR3 DNA reads as TGTGCCAGCAGTCCTCAGGACAGACTCAACACTGAAGCTTTCTTT. Protein sequence: CASSPQDRLNTEAFF.

This sequence joins TRBV6-5 and TRBJ2-7; TRBD1 matches 10 bases. The CDR3 covers 14 residues. Looked up from germline, CDR1 is MNHEY and CDR2 is SVGAGI. V gave up 6 bases and J gave up 3 bases; unmatched junction bases: 5. CDR3 DNA: TGTGCCAGCAGAGGGGACAGGGGACTCTACGAGCAGTACGTC. Its translation is CASRGDRGLYEQYV.

This rearrangement joins TRBV6-5 to TRBJ1-2, with D perhaps TRBD1 (6 bases). V dropped 8 bases and J dropped 4 bases, with 17 bases sitting between them. Looked up from germline, CDR1 is MNHEY and CDR2 is SVGAGI. This CDR3 has 14 amino acids. In DNA form, the CDR3 reads TGTGCCAGCCGCCTGGGGGGGGCTTCCTATGGCTACACCTTC. Translating gives CASRLGGASYGYTF.

This clone showed up just a few times. The J gene is TRBJ2-3, the V gene TRBV7-2; the match to TRBD2 covers 7 bases. V lost 5 bases, J lost 6 bases, and 8 bases stayed unmatched. Germline V gives CDR1 SGHTA, CDR2 FQGNSA. The CDR3 covers 14 residues. The CDR3 nucleotides are TGTGCCAGCAGCACCGGGACTAAGTTCGATACGCAGTATTTT. It translates to CASSTGTKFDTQYF.